This T cell receptor beta chain was found in a study of blood T cell repertoires in COVID-19. As processed by the authors: By means of reference gene primer amplification, nucleated cell counts were estimated. Assay: immunoSEQ multiplex PCR; the TCRdb copy retains only in-frame clones and omits some. For V, J and clone size, that table is used; D and trimming come from the DNA. The table lists around 160,000 clones, about 84% of them singletons. Germline assignment: CDR1 SNHLY and CDR2 FYNNEI. Trimming cost V 4 bases and J 8 bases, with 5 bases left between them. This CDR3 contains 11 residues. The sample was peripheral blood. The chain employs TRBV2 and TRBJ1-4, with D unclear. The sequence came from a man in his 60s with active or convalescent COVID-19. The CDR3 loop is CASSVREKLFF. For the CDR3, the DNA is TGTGCCAGCAGTGTCAGAGAAAAACTGTTTTTT.